The clone carrying this T cell receptor (beta chain) was seen a handful of times. The antigen is unknown. Trimming stripped 3 bases from V and 7 bases from J, with 18 bases between. Per the germline V gene, CDR1 is PRHDT and CDR2 is FYEKMQ (reference sequence). This CDR3 is 15 amino acids long. The data are from a study of T cells after yellow fever vaccination. Study-wide findings and caveats: It was the secondary response that reached its peak faster, day 5 versus 15, but it was weaker. Clones that expanded after primary vaccination mostly reappeared after the booster (less than 98% CD4, 75% to 90% CD8). Abundant clonotypes from the bulk population could get into FACS-sorted repertoires as contaminants.

Researchers made TCR cDNA using 5'RACE template switching, and this step added a universal primer site and UMIs. TCRdb ran MiXCR on the 5' RACE reads and lists one entry per CDR3 protein. In the table there are a few hundred thousand distinct CDR3 sequences, 8.7% of which are singletons. The TCR originated in a man between 18 and 35 years old who received the YFV17D yellow fever vaccine. The chain has TRBV13 and TRBJ2-5, with D perhaps given as TRBD1 or TRBD2 (7 bases each). The material sequenced was CD4+ T cells sorted from PBMCs, taken 5 days after the yellow fever booster vaccination. The CDR3 DNA is TGTGCCAGCAGCTTCTCCCTGGGGGAGGGGGCGACCCAGTACTTC. Translation gives CASSFSLGEGATQYF.